Below are 15 T cell receptor beta chains sequenced from a single sample in a study of T cell changes during pregnancy in multiple sclerosis. Some clones are missing from TCRdb's copy, which holds only in-frame ones; the method was immunoSEQ multiplex PCR. The data hold tens of thousands of clones, with 90% to 95% observed a single time. This sample comprised peripheral blood, obtained in the third trimester of pregnancy. The origin of the receptors is a female donor in good health, enrolled as a control in a pregnancy study.

J is TRBJ1-5 and V is TRBV21-1; TRBD1 reflects the table's D call only, with no check against the DNA. TRBV21-1 is a documented pseudogene. This CDR3 region has 19 residues. CDR3 bases: TGTGCCAGCAGCAACCTGAAGACAGGGCCAAGCTATAGCAATCAGCCCCAGCATTTT. It specifies CASSNLKTGPSYSNQPQHF.

This chain joins TRBV19 and TRBJ1-4; perhaps TRBD1 as D (5 bases). Germline loops: CDR1 LNHDA, CDR2 SQIVND (reference sequence). V was shortened by 3 bases and J by 0 bases, with 11 bases between the two germline ends. The CDR3 spans 16 residues. CDR3 in DNA: TGTGCCAGTAGTATGGCAGGACATCCAACTAATGAAAAACTGTTTTTT. Its translation is CASSMAGHPTNEKLFF.

This chain links TRBV6-1 with TRBJ1-5, with a weak D call TRBD1 (5 bases). Deletions cut 6 bases from V and 3 bases from J, with 15 bases between. The CDR3 runs 15 residues. Germline lookup yields CDR1 MNHNS and CDR2 SASEGT. CDR3 region: CASRTAGGDNQPQHF. CDR3 sequence (DNA): TGTGCCAGCAGGACCGCCGGGGGGGACAATCAGCCCCAGCATTTT.

The rearrangement joins TRBV28 to TRBJ1-4, with D unresolved. Trimming left V 10 bases short and J 0 bases short, with 21 bases between. The CDR3 is 17 amino acids. Germline V CDR1 and CDR2: MDHEN, SYDVKM. The CDR3 spells CATRPAGPPTTNEKLFF. As DNA, the CDR3 is TGTGCCACCCGGCCCGCAGGTCCTCCTACAACTAATGAAAAACTGTTTTTT.

V and J are TRBV5-4 and TRBJ2-3; 7 nucleotides agree with TRBD1. CDR1 and CDR2 from the germline V gene are SGHNT and YYREEE (reference sequence). The V gene end was trimmed by 4 bases and the J gene end by 0 bases; junction bases not matched to a gene: 5. The CDR3 sequence is 15 residues long. CDR3 in amino acids: CASSNRQGSTDTQYF. The CDR3 DNA follows: TGTGCCAGCAGCAACCGACAGGGTAGCACAGATACGCAGTATTTT.

The V gene is TRBV7-2, the J gene TRBJ2-1; 10 bases agree with TRBD2. Trimming at V came to 6 bases and at J to 6 bases, leaving 5 bases not matched to a gene. The germline V gene has CDR1 SGHTA and CDR2 FQGNSA. The CDR3 spans 14 residues. The CDR3 nucleotides read TGTGCCAGCAGGGCTAGCGGGAGTTCCAATGAGCAGTTCTTC. Translating gives CASRASGSSNEQFF.

The rearrangement uses TRBV2 and TRBJ2-7; D might be TRBD1 (6 bases). V was clipped by 8 bases and J by 0 bases, with 11 bases between them. Germline V gene data show CDR1 as SNHLY and CDR2 as FYNNEI. This CDR3 has 13 residues. CDR3 sequence reads: CASRDTSSYEQYF. In DNA, the CDR3 is TGTGCCAGCCGGGACACAAGCTCCTACGAGCAGTACTTC.

The chain has TRBV29-1 and TRBJ2-7; TRBD2 aligns across 7 bases. V shed 0 bases, J shed 2 bases, and the junction held 4 bases outside the gene matches. This CDR3 is built from 14 residues. Germline CDR1 is SQVTM and CDR2 is ANQGSEA. The CDR3 nucleotides read TGCAGCGTTGAAGAGGCGGGAGTCCCCTACGAGCAGTACTTC. Translation: CSVEEAGVPYEQYF.

This clone occurred a few times. The chain employs TRBV6-5 and TRBJ2-7, with D possibly TRBD1 on 6 matching bases. Trimming removed 3 bases from V and 2 bases from J, with 11 bases in between. This CDR3 region has 14 residues. In germline, CDR1 is MNHEY, CDR2 SVGAGI. CDR3 loop: CASSYRTETYEQYF. The CDR3 DNA is TGTGCCAGCAGTTATAGGACAGAGACCTACGAGCAGTACTTC.

The chain carries TRBV7-2 and TRBJ2-7, with a weak D call TRBD2 (6 bases). Trimming cost V 0 bases and J 7 bases, with 16 bases left between them. CDR3 length equals 15 residues. Germline V lookup: CDR1 SGHTA, CDR2 FQGNSA. The CDR3 region is CASSLALGLSSEQYF. The CDR3 region has the DNA TGTGCCAGCAGCTTAGCGTTGGGACTCTCTAGTGAGCAGTACTTC.

The J gene is TRBJ2-1, the V gene TRBV5-4, with 11 bases identical to TRBD2. Germline V CDR1 and CDR2: SGHNT, YYREEE (reference sequence). The V and J ends lost 3 bases and 5 bases, in that order; junction bases with no gene match: 7. This CDR3 comprises 16 residues. The CDR3 is CASSYLLAGVDNEQFF. Here the CDR3 DNA reads TGTGCCAGCAGCTATTTACTAGCGGGAGTCGACAATGAGCAGTTCTTC.

The genes are TRBV7-2 and TRBJ2-2; D unresolved. This CDR3 region has 13 residues. Germline CDR1 SGHTA, CDR2 FQGNSA. Trimming removed 1 base from V and 10 bases from J, with 10 bases in between. DNA for the CDR3: TGTGCCAGCAGCTTAGTTGAGGCTGCGGAGCTGTTTTTT. This sequence encodes CASSLVEAAELFF.

This clone was observed a single time. This sequence joins TRBV27 and TRBJ1-1; TRBD1 matches at 9 bases. The CDR3 length is 14 residues. Germline values: CDR1 MNHEY, CDR2 SMNVEV (reference sequence). After removal of 6 bases from V and 3 bases from J, the junction contained 5 bases not matched to a gene. The CDR3 DNA follows: TGTGCCAGCAGCACAGGGGGCAGAGACACTGAAGCTTTCTTT. It translates to CASSTGGRDTEAFF.

The V and J genes are TRBV2 and TRBJ2-1; 13 nucleotides match TRBD2. The J segment lost 12 bases and the V segment lost 1 base, leaving 3 bases of the junction unmatched. The CDR3 consists of 14 residues. Germline V gene sequence: CDR1 SNHLY, CDR2 FYNNEI. The CDR3 loop reads CASSEGTSGSGQFF. CDR3 DNA: TGTGCCAGCAGTGAAGGGACTAGCGGGAGTGGGCAGTTCTTC.

The CDR3 sequence is CASSQEGAHGYEQYF. The CDR3 nucleotides read TGCGCCAGCAGCCAAGAAGGGGCGCACGGCTACGAGCAGTACTTC. The V call is TRBV4-1, the J call TRBJ2-7, with a possible D match to TRBD1 (5 bases). This CDR3 contains 15 residues. V lost 0 bases, J lost 3 bases, and 12 bases lay in between. Germline loops: CDR1 MGHRA, CDR2 YSYEKL.